The following is a T cell receptor beta chain sequence with its context. CDR1 is MNHEY, CDR2 SVGEGT, per germline. This CDR3 comprises 14 residues. V lost 2 bases and J lost 3; bases outside the gene matches: 2. This specimen belongs to a study of T cell responses to AZD1222 COVID-19 vaccine. Generated by immunoSEQ multiplex PCR, the TCRdb table keeps only in-frame clones and is missing some. The sample includes under 85,000 clones, around 90% of them seen just once. This chain uses TRBV6-2 or TRBV6-3 with TRBJ2-5; 8 nucleotides line up with TRBD2. The clonotype comes from an adult in good health. This specimen consisted of peripheral blood, obtained on day 0 of AZD1222 vaccination. The CDR3 here is CASSYAAGEETQYF. The CDR3 DNA reads TGTGCCAGCAGTTACGCAGCGGGAGAAGAGACCCAGTACTTC.